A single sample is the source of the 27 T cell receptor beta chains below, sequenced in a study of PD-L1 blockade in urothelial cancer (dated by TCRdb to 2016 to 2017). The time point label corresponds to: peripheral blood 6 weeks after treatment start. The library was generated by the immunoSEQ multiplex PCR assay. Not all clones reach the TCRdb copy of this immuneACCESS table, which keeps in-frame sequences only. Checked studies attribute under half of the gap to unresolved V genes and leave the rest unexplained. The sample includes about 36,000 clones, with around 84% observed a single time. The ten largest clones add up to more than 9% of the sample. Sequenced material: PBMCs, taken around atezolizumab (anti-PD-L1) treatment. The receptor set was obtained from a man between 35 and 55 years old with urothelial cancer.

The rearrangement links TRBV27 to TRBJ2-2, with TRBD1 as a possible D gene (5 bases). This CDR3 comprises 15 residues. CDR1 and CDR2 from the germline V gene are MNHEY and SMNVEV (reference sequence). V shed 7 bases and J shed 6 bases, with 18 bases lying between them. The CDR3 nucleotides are TGTGCCAGCACCCCCGACAGTCAAAGGGCCGGGGAGCTGTTTTTT. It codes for CASTPDSQRAGELFF.

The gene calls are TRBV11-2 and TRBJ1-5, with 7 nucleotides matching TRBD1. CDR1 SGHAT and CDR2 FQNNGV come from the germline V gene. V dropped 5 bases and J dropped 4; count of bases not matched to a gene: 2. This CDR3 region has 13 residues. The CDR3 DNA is TGTGCCAGCAGCCTACAGGGGAATCAGCCCCAGCATTTT. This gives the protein CASSLQGNQPQHF. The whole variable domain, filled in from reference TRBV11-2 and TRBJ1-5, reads EAGVAQSPRYKIIEKRQSVAFWCNPISGHATLYWYQQILGQGPKLLIQFQNNGVVDDSQLPKDRFSAERLKGVDSTLKIQPAKLEDSAVYLCASSLQGNQPQHFGDGTRLSIL.

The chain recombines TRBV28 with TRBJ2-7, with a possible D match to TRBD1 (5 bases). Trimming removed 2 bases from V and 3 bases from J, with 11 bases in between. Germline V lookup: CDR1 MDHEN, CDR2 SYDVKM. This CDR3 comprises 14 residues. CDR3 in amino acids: CASSLPPQVYEQYF. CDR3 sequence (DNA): TGTGCCAGCAGTTTACCCCCACAGGTCTACGAGCAGTACTTC. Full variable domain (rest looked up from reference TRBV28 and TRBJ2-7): DVKVTQSSRYLVKRTGEKVFLECVQDMDHENMFWYRQDPGLGLRLIYFSYDVKMKEKGDIPEGYSVSREKKERFSLILESASTNQTSMYLCASSLPPQVYEQYFGPGTRLTVT.

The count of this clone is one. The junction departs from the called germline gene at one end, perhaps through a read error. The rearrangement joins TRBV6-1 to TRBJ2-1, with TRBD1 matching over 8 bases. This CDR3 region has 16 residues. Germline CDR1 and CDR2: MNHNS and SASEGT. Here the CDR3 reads CASREGQGGSWDEQFF. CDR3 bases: TGTGCCAGCAGGGAAGGACAGGGAGGCTCTTGGGATGAGCAGTTCTTC.

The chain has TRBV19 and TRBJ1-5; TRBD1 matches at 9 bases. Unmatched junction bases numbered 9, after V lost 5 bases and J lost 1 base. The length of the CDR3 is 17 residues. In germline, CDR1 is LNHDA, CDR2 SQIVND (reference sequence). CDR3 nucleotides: TGTGCCAGTAGTTTCCGGGACAGGGCGGGGAGCAATCAGCCCCAGCATTTT. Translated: CASSFRDRAGSNQPQHF.

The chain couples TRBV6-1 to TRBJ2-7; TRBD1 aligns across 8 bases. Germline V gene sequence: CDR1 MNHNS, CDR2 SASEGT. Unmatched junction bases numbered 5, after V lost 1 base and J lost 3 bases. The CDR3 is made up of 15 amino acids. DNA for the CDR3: TGTGCCAGCAGTGAAGGACAGGGGTCGTTCTACGAGCAGTACTTC. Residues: CASSEGQGSFYEQYF.

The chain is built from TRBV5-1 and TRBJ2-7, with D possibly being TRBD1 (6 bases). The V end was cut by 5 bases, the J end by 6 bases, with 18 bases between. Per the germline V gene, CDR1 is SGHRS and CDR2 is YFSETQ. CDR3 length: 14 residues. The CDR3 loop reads CASRVGQGISEQYF. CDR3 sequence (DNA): TGCGCCAGCAGGGTCGGGCAGGGGATTTCCGAGCAGTACTTC.

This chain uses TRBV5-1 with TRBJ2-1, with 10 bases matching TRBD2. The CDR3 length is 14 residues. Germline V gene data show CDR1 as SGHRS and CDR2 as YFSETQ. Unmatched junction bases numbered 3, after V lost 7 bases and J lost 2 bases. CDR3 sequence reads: CASAAGGPYNEQFF. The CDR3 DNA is TGCGCCAGCGCAGCGGGAGGGCCCTACAATGAGCAGTTCTTC.

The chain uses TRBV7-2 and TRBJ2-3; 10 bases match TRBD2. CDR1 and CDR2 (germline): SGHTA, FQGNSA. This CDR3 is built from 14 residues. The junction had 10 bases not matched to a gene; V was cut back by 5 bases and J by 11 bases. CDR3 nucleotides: TGTGCCAGCAGCCTTCCCGGGACTAGCGAGGGGCAGTATTTT. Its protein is CASSLPGTSEGQYF.

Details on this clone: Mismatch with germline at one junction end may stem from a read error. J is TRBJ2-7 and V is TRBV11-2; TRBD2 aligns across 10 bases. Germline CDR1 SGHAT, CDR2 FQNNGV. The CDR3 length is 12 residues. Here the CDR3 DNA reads TGTGCCACCAGCGGGAGGGGCTACGAGCAGTACTTC. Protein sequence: CATSGRGYEQYF. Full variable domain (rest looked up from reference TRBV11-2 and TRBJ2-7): EAGVAQSPRYKIIEKRQSVAFWCNPISGHATLYWYQQILGQGPKLLIQFQNNGVVDDSQLPKDRFSAERLKGVDSTLKIQPAKLEDSAVYLCATSGRGYEQYFGPGTRLTVT.

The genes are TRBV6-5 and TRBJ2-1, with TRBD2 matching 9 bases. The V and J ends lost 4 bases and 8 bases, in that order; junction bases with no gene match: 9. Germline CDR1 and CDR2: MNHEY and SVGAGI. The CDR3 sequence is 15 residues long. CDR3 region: CASSSGGTSFDEQFF. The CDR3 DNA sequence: TGTGCCAGCAGTTCAGGAGGGACTAGCTTCGATGAGCAGTTCTTC.

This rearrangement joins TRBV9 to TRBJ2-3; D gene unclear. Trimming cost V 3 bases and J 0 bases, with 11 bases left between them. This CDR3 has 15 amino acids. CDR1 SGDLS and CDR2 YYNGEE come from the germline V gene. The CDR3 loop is CASSGGGASTDTQYF. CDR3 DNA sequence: TGTGCCAGCAGCGGAGGTGGAGCTAGCACAGATACGCAGTATTTT.

In DNA, the CDR3 is TGCGCCAGCAGCTCCTCGGGACAGCGGGAGGGCTACACCTTC. Amino acids: CASSSSGQREGYTF. The chain carries TRBV5-1 and TRBJ1-2; 7 nucleotides line up with TRBD1. This CDR3 has 14 residues. Per germline, CDR1 SGHRS and CDR2 YFSETQ. With 3 bases clipped from V and 8 bases from J, the junction kept 10 bases outside the gene matches.

In DNA, the CDR3 is TGTGCGACGAGACTATCGGATCAGCCCCAGCATTTT. Translating gives CATRLSDQPQHF. This sequence joins TRBV28 and TRBJ1-5; no firm D call. CDR3 length: 12 amino acids. CDR1 MDHEN and CDR2 SYDVKM come from the germline V gene. The full variable domain, with the rest looked up from reference TRBV28 and TRBJ1-5, is DVKVTQSSRYLVKRTGEKVFLECVQDMDHENMFWYRQDPGLGLRLIYFSYDVKMKEKGDIPEGYSVSREKKERFSLILESASTNQTSMYLCATRLSDQPQHFGDGTRLSIL.

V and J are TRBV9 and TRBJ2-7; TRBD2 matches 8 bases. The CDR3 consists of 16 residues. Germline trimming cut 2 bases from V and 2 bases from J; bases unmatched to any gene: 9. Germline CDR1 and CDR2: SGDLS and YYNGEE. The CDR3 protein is CASSVNGLAETYEQYF. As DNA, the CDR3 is TGTGCCAGCAGCGTGAACGGACTAGCTGAAACCTACGAGCAGTACTTC.

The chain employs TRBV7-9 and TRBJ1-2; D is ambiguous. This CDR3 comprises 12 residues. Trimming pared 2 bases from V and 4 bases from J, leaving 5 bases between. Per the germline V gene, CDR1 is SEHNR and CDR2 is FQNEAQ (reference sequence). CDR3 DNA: TGTGCCAGCAGCTTATCTACCTATGGCTACACCTTC. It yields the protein CASSLSTYGYTF.

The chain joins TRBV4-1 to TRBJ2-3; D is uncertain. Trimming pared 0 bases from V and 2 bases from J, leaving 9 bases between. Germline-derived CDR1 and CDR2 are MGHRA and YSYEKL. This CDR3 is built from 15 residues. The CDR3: CASSQDSHTTDTQYF. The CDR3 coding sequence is TGCGCCAGCAGCCAAGATTCCCACACCACAGATACGCAGTATTTT.

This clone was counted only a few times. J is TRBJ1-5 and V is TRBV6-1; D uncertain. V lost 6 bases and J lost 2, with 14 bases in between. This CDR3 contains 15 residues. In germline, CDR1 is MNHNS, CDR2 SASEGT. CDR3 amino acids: CASSAIRVGNQPQHF. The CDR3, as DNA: TGTGCCAGCAGCGCAATACGGGTGGGCAATCAGCCCCAGCATTTT.

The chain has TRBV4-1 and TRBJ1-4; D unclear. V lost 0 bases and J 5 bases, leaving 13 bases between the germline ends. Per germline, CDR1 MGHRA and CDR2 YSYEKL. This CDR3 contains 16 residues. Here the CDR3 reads CASSQDQTEMNEKLFF. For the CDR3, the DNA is TGCGCCAGCAGCCAAGACCAAACAGAAATGAATGAAAAACTGTTTTTT.

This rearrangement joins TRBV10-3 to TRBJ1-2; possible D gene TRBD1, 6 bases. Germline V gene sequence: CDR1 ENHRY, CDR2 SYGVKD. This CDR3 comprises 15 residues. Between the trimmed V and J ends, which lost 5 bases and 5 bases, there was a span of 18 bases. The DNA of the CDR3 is TGTGCCATCAGTAACCAGGATCGGGGGGCGTATGGCTACACCTTC. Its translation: CAISNQDRGAYGYTF.

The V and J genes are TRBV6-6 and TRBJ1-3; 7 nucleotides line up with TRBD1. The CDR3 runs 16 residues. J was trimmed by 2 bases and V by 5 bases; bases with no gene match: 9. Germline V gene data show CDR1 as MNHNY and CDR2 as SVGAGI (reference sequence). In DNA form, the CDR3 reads TGTGCCAGCAGTCTTGACCCAGGGGGTCCTGGAAACACCATATATTTT. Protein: CASSLDPGGPGNTIYF.

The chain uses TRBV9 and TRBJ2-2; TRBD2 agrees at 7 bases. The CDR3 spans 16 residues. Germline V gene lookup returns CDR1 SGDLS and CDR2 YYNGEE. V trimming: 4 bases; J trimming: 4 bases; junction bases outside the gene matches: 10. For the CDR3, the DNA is TGTGCCAGCAGCTCGAGGCGGGGGAGGGGCACCGGGGAGCTGTTTTTT. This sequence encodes CASSSRRGRGTGELFF.

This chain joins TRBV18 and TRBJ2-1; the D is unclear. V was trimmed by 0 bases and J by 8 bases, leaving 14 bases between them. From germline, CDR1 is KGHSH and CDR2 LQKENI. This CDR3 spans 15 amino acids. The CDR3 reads CASSPPLPSVDEQFF. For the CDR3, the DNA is TGTGCCAGCTCACCACCCCTACCCAGCGTCGATGAGCAGTTCTTC.

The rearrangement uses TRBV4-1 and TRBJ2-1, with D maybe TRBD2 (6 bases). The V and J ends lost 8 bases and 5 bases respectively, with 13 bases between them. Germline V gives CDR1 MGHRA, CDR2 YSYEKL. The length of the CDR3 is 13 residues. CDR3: CASGTVPNNEQFF. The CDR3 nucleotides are TGCGCCAGCGGGACTGTACCTAACAATGAGCAGTTCTTC.

The CDR3: CASSLRPSGGTDTQYF. DNA for the CDR3: TGTGCCAGCAGCTTACGTCCTAGCGGCGGCACAGATACGCAGTATTTT. The V and J genes are TRBV11-2 and TRBJ2-3; 7 bases map to TRBD2. The CDR3 totals 16 residues. V trimming: 2 bases; J trimming: 1 base; junction bases outside the gene matches: 6. Germline V gives CDR1 SGHAT, CDR2 FQNNGV.

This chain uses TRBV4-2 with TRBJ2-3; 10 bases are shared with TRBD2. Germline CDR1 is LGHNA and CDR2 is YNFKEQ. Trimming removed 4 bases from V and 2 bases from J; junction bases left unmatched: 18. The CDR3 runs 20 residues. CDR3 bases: TGTGCCAGCAGCCTCACGGTCGGGGACAAACTAGCGGGGCTCACAGATACGCAGTATTTT. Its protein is CASSLTVGDKLAGLTDTQYF.

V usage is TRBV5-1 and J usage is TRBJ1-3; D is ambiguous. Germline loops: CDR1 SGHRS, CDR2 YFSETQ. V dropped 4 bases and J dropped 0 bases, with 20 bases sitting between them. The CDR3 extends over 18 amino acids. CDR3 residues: CASSPGLTTTVSGNTIYF. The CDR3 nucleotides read TGCGCCAGCAGCCCCGGTCTTACTACTACTGTCTCTGGAAACACCATATATTTT. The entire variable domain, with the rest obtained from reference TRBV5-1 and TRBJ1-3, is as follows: KAGVTQTPRYLIKTRGQQVTLSCSPISGHRSVSWYQQTPGQGLQFLFEYFSETQRNKGNFPGRFSGRQFSNSRSEMNVSTLELGDSALYLCASSPGLTTTVSGNTIYFGEGSWLTVV.